This T cell receptor beta chain was captured in a study of Ad26.COV2.S vaccination and SARS-CoV-2 variants. Background on the study: A participant enrolled in the COV1001 Ad26.COV2.S trial arm provided the sample. Study-level findings and limits: Spike-specific responses of CD8+ and CD4+ T cells were reported to display substantial breadth after vaccination. Estimates derived from TCR breadth and depth analyses may have underestimated total T cell responses.

This table comes from immunoSEQ multiplex PCR, and its TCRdb copy is limited to in-frame clones, with some not included. The table records over 350,000 clones, more than 85% of them present only once. Comments on this clone: Its antigen is not identified.

The CDR3 extends over 13 amino acids. V was trimmed by 0 bases and J by 2 bases, leaving 6 bases between them. Looked up from germline, CDR1 is SGHNT and CDR2 is YYREEE (reference sequence). The sample's treatment: around 19 received Ad26.COV2.S at low or high dose, single or two shots; roughly five received placebo; per-sample allocation not given. Sampling happened 63 days after the first vaccine or placebo injection. The rearrangement uses TRBV5-4 and TRBJ2-7; D might be TRBD1 (5 bases). This clonotype originated in a person aged 18 to 65 who received the Ad26.COV2.S COVID-19 vaccine or a placebo. Sample: peripheral blood, taken in a trial of Ad26.COV2.S vaccine versus placebo. DNA of the CDR3: TGTGCCAGCAGCTTGGAGGACACCTACGAGCAGTACTTC. Translation: CASSLEDTYEQYF.